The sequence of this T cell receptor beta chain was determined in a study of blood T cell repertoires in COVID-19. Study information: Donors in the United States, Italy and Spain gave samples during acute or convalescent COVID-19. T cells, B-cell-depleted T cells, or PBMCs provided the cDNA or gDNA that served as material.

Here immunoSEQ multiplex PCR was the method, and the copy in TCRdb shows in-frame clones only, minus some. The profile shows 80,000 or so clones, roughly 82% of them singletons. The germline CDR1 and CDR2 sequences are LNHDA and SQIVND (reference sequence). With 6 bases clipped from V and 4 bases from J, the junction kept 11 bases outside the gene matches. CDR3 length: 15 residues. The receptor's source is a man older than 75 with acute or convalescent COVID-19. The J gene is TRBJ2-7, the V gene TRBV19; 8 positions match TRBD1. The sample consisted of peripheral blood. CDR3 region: CASRITGTGQYEQYF. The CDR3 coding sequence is TGTGCCAGTAGGATCACCGGGACAGGTCAATACGAGCAGTACTTC. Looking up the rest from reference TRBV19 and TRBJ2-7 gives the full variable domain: DGGITQSPKYLFRKEGQNVTLSCEQNLNHDAMYWYRQDPGQGLRLIYYSQIVNDFQKGDIAEGYSVSREKKESFPLTVTSAQKNPTAFYLCASRITGTGQYEQYFGPGTRLTVT.